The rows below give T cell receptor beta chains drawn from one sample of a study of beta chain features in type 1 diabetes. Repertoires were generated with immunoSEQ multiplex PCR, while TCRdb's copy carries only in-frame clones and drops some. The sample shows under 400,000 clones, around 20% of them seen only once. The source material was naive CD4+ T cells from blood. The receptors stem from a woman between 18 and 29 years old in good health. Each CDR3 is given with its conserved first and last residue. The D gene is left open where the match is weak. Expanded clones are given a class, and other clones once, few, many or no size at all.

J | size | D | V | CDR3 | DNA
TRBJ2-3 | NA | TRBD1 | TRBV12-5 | CASGPRGTGRTDTQYF | TGTGCTAGTGGACCCAGGGGGACCGGCCGTACAGATACGCAGTATTTT
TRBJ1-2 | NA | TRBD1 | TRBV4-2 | CASSPQGVGYGYTF | TGTGCCAGCAGCCCGCAGGGGGTTGGCTATGGCTACACCTTC
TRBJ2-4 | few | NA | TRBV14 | CASSPPGGTKNIQYF | TGTGCCAGCAGCCCGCCCGGAGGGACCAAAAACATTCAGTACTTC
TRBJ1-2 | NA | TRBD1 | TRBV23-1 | CASKRTGANYGYTF | TGCGCCAGCAAGCGGACAGGAGCTAACTATGGCTACACCTTC
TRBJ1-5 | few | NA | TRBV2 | CASSEALIQNQPQHF | TGTGCCAGCAGTGAAGCGCTAATACAGAATCAGCCCCAGCATTTT
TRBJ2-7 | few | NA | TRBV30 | CAWSVRHYNSYEQYF | TGTGCCTGGAGTGTAAGGCACTACAACTCCTACGAGCAGTACTTC
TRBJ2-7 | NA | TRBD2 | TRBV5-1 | CASSPLAGVNYEQYF | TGCGCCAGCAGCCCTTTAGCGGGGGTAAACTACGAGCAGTACTTC
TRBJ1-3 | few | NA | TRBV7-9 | CASSPVGNTIYF | TGTGCCAGCAGCCCCGTTGGAAACACCATATATTTT
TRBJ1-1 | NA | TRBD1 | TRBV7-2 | CASSGTGFEAFF | TGTGCCAGCAGCGGGACAGGATTTGAAGCTTTCTTT
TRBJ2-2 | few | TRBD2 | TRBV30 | CASSSGPRTGELFF | TGTGCCTCCTCTAGCGGGCCCCGCACCGGGGAGCTGTTTTTT
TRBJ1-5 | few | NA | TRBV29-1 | CSVHGGQFNGHNNQPQHF | TGCAGCGTTCATGGAGGGCAGTTCAACGGCCATAACAATCAGCCCCAGCATTTT
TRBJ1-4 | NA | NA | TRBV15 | CATSRSDSFELFF | TGTGCCACCAGCAGATCAGACTCCTTCGAACTGTTTTTT
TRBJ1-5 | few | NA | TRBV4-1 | CASSQSYNQPQHF | TGCGCCAGCAGCCAGTCGTATAATCAGCCCCAGCATTTT
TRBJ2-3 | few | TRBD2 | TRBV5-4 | CASSLGLAGGEDTQYF | TGTGCCAGCAGCTTGGGCCTAGCGGGAGGGGAAGATACGCAGTATTTT
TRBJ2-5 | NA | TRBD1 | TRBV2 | CASSPAGGETQYF | TGTGCCAGCAGTCCCGCAGGGGGAGAGACCCAGTACTTC
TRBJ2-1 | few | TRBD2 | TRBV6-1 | CASSEAGTSGSGQFF | TGTGCCAGCAGTGAAGCGGGGACTAGCGGATCTGGGCAGTTCTTC
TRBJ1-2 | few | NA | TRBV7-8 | CASSLARVSPGGYTF | TGTGCCAGCAGCTTAGCGCGGGTCAGTCCGGGTGGCTACACCTTC
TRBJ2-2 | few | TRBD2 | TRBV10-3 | CAISSGGGGTGELFF | TGTGCCATCAGCTCTGGCGGGGGAGGAACCGGGGAGCTGTTTTTT
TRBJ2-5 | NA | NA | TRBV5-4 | CASSPSIDRLRETQYF | TGTGCCAGCAGCCCGAGTATAGACAGGCTTCGTGAGACCCAGTACTTC
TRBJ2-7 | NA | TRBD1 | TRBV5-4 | CASSLGRGPYEQYF | TGTGCCAGCAGCCTCGGCAGGGGGCCCTACGAGCAGTACTTC